This is a list of T cell receptor beta chains from one sample in a study of T cell repertoires in cytomegalovirus infection. Antigen specificity for these receptors is unknown. TCRdb itself ran the reads through MiXCR, one entry per CDR3 protein. Among roughly 500,000 distinct CDR3 sequences, about 33% were seen once, and the ten largest hold roughly a sixth. The sequencing used cultured PBMCs, collected from culture after CMV antigen stimulation. Every receptor here comes from a human donor in good health (CMV status not recorded). Some clones in this sample may be carry-over from other donors' samples. The CDR3 runs from the conserved cysteine through the conserved F or W. A D gene is named only where the DNA matches it firmly. A row's size may be missing; if present it is once, few, many or a size class.

>TRBV7-7|TRBJ2-3|-|TRBD2
TGTGCCAGCAGCCGGACTAGCGGGACGACCACAGATACGCAGTATTTT
CASSRTSGTTTDTQYF
>TRBV7-6|TRBJ2-2|once|-
TGTGCCAGCAGCTCCTCCAGGGCCGGGGAGCTGTTTTTT
CASSSSRAGELFF
>TRBV7-2|TRBJ2-1|many|TRBD2
TGTGCCAGCAGCTTGAGCGGGATATACAACAATGAGCAGTTCTTC
CASSLSGIYNNEQFF
>TRBV27|TRBJ2-3|few|TRBD2
TGTGCCAGCAGTCCGTATTTTGTGAATGGACTAGCGGGTACTAGCACAGATACGCAGTATTTT
CASSPYFVNGLAGTSTDTQYF
>TRBV11-2|TRBJ2-1|few|-
TGTGCCAGCAGTTTTTTTTATACCGGGAGCTCCTACAATGAGCAGTTCTTC
CASSFFYTGSSYNEQFF
>TRBV11-2|TRBJ2-1|-|TRBD2
TGTGCCAGCAGTTTCGCCCTAGCGGGAGAGATCTACAATGAGCAGTTCTTC
CASSFALAGEIYNEQFF
>TRBV29-1|TRBJ1-2|-|TRBD1
TGCTTAACAGGGGAAAACTATGGCTACACCTTC
CLTGENYGYTF
>TRBV6-5|TRBJ2-3|-|-
TGTGCCAGCAGTAACCCCGGGACAGATACGCAGTATTTT
CASSNPGTDTQYF
>TRBV6-8|TRBJ2-1|-|TRBD1
TGTGCCAGCAGTACCGGACAGGGGATCGACAATGAGCAGTTCTTC
CASSTGQGIDNEQFF
>TRBV18|TRBJ2-5|-|TRBD2
TGTGCCAGCTCACCACTGCCTAGCGGGGGGCAAGAGACCCAGTACTTC
CASSPLPSGGQETQYF
>TRBV2|TRBJ2-2|-|-
TGTGCCAGCAGTGCCTTGAACACCGGGGAGCTGTTTTTT
CASSALNTGELFF
>TRBV7-2|TRBJ2-2|-|TRBD1
TGTGCCAGCAGCTTCACAGGGGCCTCGTACACCGGGGAGCTGTTTTTT
CASSFTGASYTGELFF
>TRBV7-2|TRBJ2-1|few|TRBD1
TGTGCCAGCAGCCTCGGCTTCGGACAGGGGGGGTTTAGGTCCTACAATGAGCAGTTCTTC
CASSLGFGQGGFRSYNEQFF
>TRBV2|TRBJ1-3|-|-
TGTGCCAGCAACTTAGGTCGGGACACCATATATTTT
CASNLGRDTIYF
>TRBV7-2|TRBJ2-3|many|TRBD2
TGTGCCAGCAGCCCGGGGACTAGCGGGAGGGAAGATACGCAGTATTTT
CASSPGTSGREDTQYF
>TRBV6-2/TRBV6-3|TRBJ2-3|few|-
TGTGCCAGCAGTTTGAGACTAGATGGGAGCACAGATACGCAGTATTTT
CASSLRLDGSTDTQYF
>TRBV24-1|TRBJ2-1|-|-
TGTGCCACCAGTGATTCGCGGGCCAACACTTGGGAGCAGTTCTTC
CATSDSRANTWEQFF